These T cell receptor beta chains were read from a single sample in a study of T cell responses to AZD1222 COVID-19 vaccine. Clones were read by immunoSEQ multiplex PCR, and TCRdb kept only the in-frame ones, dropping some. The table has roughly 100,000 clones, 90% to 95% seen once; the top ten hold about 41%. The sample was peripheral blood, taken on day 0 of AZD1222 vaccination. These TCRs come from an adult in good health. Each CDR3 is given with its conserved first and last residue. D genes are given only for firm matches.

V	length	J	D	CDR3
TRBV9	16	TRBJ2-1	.	CASSVGTGDSYNEQFF
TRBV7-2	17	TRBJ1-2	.	CASSPGSSHRERYGYTF
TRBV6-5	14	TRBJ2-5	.	CASIGGWYQETQYF
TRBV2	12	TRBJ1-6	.	CASSGTPSPLHF
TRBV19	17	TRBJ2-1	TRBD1	CASSSGTGLWVYNEQFF
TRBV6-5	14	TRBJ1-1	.	CASILNSRGTEAFF
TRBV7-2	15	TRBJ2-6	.	CASSRGFSGANVLTF
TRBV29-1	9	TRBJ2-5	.	CSVSGTQYF
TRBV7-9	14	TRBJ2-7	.	CASSSGTLSYEQYF
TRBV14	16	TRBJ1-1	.	CASSQGFGGMGTEAFF
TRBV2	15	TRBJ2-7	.	CAGSPGAQSSYEQYF
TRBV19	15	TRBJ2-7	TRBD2	CASSPHEAGGVQQYF
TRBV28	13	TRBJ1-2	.	CATDSASVYGYTF
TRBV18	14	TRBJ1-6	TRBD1	CASSQDRVGSPLHF
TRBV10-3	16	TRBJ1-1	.	CAISESKGQGNTEAFF
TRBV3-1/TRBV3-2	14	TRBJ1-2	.	CASSQGPWVNGYTF
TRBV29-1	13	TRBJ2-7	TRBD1	CSVERQGGNEQYF
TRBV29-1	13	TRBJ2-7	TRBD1	CSVGSGQGNEQYF
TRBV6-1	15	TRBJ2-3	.	CASSDLRTSTDTQYF
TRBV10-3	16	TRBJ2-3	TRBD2	CAISESGTSDADTQYF
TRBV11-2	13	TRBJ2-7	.	CASSLGRFHEQYF
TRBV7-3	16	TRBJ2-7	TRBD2	CASSSRTSGSSYEQYF
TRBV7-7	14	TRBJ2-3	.	CASSFGGSTDTQYF